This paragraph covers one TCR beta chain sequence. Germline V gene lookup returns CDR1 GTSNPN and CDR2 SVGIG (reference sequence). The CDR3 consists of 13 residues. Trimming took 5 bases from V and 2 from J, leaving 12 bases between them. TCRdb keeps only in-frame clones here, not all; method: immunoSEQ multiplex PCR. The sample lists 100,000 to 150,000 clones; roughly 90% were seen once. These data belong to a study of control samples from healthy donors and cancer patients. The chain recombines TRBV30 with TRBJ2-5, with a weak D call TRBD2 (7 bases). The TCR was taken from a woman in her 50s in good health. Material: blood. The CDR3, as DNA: TGTGCCTGGGCACAGGGAGGGCAAGAGACCCAGTACTTC. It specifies CAWAQGGQETQYF.